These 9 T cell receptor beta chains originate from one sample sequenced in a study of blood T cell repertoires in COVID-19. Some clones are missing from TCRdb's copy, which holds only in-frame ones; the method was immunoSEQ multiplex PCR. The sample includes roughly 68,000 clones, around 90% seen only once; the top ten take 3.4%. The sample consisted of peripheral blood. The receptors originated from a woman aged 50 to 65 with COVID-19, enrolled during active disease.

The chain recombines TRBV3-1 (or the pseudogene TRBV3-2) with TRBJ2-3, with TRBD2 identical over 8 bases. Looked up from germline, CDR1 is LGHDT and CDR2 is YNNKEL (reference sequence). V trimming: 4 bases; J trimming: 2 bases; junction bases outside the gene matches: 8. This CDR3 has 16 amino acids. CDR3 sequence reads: CASSPSETSATDTQYF. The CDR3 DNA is TGTGCCAGCAGCCCCTCTGAGACTAGCGCCACAGATACGCAGTATTTT.

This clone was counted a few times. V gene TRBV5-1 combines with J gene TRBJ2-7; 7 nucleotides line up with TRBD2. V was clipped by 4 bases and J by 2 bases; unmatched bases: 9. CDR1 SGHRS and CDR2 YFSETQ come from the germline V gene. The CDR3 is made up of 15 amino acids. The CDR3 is CASSSASGSAYEQYF. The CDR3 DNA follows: TGCGCCAGCAGCAGCGCTAGCGGTTCTGCCTACGAGCAGTACTTC.

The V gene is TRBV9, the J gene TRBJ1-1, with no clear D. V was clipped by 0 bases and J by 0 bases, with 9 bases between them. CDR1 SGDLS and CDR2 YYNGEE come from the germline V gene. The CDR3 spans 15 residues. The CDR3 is CASSVAPQMNTEAFF. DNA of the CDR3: TGTGCCAGCAGCGTAGCCCCTCAGATGAACACTGAAGCTTTCTTT.

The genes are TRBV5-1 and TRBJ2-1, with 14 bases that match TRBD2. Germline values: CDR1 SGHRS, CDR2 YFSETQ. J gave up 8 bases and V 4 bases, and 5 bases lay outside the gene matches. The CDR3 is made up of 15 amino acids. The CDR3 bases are TGCGCCAGCAGCCCCGGGACTAGCGGGAGCCATGAGCAGTTCTTC. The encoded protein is CASSPGTSGSHEQFF.

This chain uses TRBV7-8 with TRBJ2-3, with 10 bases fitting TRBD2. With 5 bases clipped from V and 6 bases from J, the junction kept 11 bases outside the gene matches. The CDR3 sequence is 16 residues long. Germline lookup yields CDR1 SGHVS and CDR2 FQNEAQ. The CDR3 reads CASSRPRTSGVDTQYF. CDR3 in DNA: TGTGCCAGCAGCCGTCCCCGGACTAGCGGAGTGGATACGCAGTATTTT. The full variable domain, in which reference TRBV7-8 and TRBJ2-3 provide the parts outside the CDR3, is GAGVSQSPRYKVAKRGQDVALRCDPISGHVSLFWYQQALGQGPEFLTYFQNEAQLDKSGLPSDRFFAERPEGSVSTLKIQRTQQEDSAVYLCASSRPRTSGVDTQYFGPGTRLTVL.

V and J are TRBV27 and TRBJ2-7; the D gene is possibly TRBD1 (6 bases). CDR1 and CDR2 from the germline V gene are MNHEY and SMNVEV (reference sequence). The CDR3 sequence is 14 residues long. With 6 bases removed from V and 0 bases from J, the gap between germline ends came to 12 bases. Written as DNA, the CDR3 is TGTGCCAGCAGCCCAGGGGCTGTCTCCTACGAGCAGTACTTC. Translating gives CASSPGAVSYEQYF.

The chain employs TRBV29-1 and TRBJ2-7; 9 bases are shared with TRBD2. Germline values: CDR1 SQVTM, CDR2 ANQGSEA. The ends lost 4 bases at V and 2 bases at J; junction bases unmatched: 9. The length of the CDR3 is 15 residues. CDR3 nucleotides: TGCAGCGTTGCGGGCGGGAGGGCCGGGCCCTACGAGCAGTACTTC. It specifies CSVAGGRAGPYEQYF.

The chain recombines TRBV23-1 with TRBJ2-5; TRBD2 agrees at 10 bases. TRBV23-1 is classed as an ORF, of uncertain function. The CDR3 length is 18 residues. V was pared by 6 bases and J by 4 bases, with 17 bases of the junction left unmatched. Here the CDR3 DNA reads TGCGCCAGCAGCCCACTTGGAGCGGGAGGGCCGGGGGCAGAGACCCAGTACTTC. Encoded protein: CASSPLGAGGPGAETQYF.

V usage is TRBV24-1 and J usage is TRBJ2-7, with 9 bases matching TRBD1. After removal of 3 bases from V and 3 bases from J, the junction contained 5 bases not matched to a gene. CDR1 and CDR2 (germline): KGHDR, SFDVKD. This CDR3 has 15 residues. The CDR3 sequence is CATSDRQGGGYEQYF. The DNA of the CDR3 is TGTGCCACCAGTGATCGACAGGGGGGTGGCTACGAGCAGTACTTC.